This TCR beta chain came from a study of blood T cell repertoires in COVID-19. As originally analysed: Reference gene primer amplification gave estimated nucleated cell counts. The protocol was immunoSEQ multiplex PCR, while the TCRdb copy is restricted to in-frame clones and leaves out a portion. V, J and clone size are taken as reported in that table, and D and trimming were inferred from the DNA itself. Altogether 300,000 to 350,000 clones are present, nearly 90% being singletons, with the ten largest covering around 0.98%. CDR1 is SGHRS, CDR2 YFSETQ, per germline. The CDR3 contains 13 residues. With 0 bases removed from V and 6 bases from J, the gap between germline ends came to 7 bases.

What was sequenced was peripheral blood. The gene calls are TRBV5-1 and TRBJ2-1; no clear D. The sequence was collected from a woman between 40 and 50 years old with COVID-19, enrolled during active disease. The CDR3 is CASSLGQVNEQFF. CDR3 in DNA: TGCGCCAGCAGCTTGGGCCAGGTCAATGAGCAGTTCTTC.